The source of this T cell receptor (beta chain) is a study of CD8 T cells in ankylosing spondylitis. Study outcomes and limitations: Disease-associated clones were reportedly significantly overrepresented in matched ankylosing spondylitis synovial fluid. Earlier work had already found some motif variants in reactive arthritis synovial fluid and blood. The study identified a TCR beta motif of seven or eight highly homologous variants that appeared characteristic of ankylosing spondylitis blood.

As the method for making TCR beta libraries, quantitative 5'-RACE with molecular barcodes was used. Via MiXCR, TCRdb re-called the 5' RACE reads, giving one row per CDR3 protein. The sample has hundreds of thousands of distinct CDR3 sequences; approximately 12% are singletons. In regard to this clonotype: Its matching antigen is unknown.

The V end was cut by 6 bases, the J end by 4 bases, with 12 bases between. The CDR3 spans 14 residues. Material for sequencing was blood, either unsorted or a sorted T cell fraction (not recorded which). The receptor was isolated from a male donor with ankylosing spondylitis. The chain combines TRBV12-3 or TRBV12-4 with TRBJ2-2; D gene ambiguous. CDR3 protein: CASRISGRTGELFF. Written as DNA, the CDR3 is TGTGCCAGCAGAATTTCAGGTCGCACCGGGGAGCTGTTTTTT.